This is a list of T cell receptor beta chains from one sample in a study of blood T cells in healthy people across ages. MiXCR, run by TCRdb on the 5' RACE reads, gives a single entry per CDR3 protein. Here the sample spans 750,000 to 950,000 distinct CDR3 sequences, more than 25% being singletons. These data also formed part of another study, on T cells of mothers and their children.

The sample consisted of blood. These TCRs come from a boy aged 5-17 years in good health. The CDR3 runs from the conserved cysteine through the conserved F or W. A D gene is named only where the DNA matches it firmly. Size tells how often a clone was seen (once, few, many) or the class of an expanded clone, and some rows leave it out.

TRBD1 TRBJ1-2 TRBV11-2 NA CASSFTGTGGDGYTF TGTGCCAGCAGCTTTACCGGGACAGGGGGGGATGGCTACACCTTC
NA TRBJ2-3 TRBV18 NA CASSPGTGGADTQYF TGTGCCAGCTCACCTGGGACGGGTGGAGCAGATACGCAGTATTTT
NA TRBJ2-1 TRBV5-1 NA CASSFVSRAVYNEQFF TGCGCCAGCAGCTTTGTGTCCCGGGCGGTATACAATGAGCAGTTCTTC
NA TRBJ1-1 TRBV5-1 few CASSPPLSGNTEAFF TGCGCCAGCAGCCCACCCCTGTCAGGGAACACTGAAGCTTTCTTT
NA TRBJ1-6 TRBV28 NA CASSLGPKSSYNSPLHF TGTGCCAGCAGTCTGGGACCGAAGAGCTCCTATAATTCACCCCTCCACTTT
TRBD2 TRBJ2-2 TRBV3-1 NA CASSQDPGGTGELFF TGTGCCAGCAGCCAAGATCCGGGAGGGACCGGGGAGCTGTTTTTT
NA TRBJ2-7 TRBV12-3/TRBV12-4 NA CASSLSGLRPFVYEQYF TGTGCCAGCAGTTTATCTGGACTACGTCCCTTCGTTTACGAGCAGTACTTC
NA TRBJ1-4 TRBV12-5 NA CASGRGPKLEKLFF TGTGCTAGTGGACGGGGGCCAAAACTTGAAAAACTGTTTTTT
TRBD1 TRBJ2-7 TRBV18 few CASSPGAGTVFSGEQYF TGTGCCAGCTCACCTGGGGCTGGGACAGTATTTTCCGGTGAGCAGTACTTC
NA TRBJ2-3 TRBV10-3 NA CAISDDRSLSGTDTQYF TGTGCCATCAGTGACGACAGGAGCTTATCCGGCACAGATACGCAGTATTTT
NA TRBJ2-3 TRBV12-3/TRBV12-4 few CASSRLGDLDTQYF TGTGCCAGCAGTCGCCTGGGAGACTTGGATACGCAGTATTTT
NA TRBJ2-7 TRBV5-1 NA CASSVDTNYEQYF TGCGCCAGCAGCGTTGACACTAACTACGAGCAGTACTTC
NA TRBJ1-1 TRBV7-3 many CASSLGGGNTEAFF TGCGCCAGCTCCCTCGGGGGGGGGAACACTGAAGCTTTCTTT
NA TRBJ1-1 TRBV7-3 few CASSLRGSPNTEAFF TGTGCCAGCAGCTTAAGGGGCTCTCCGAACACTGAAGCTTTCTTT
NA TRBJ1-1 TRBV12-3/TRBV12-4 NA CASSLREVGRAFF TGTGCCAGCAGTTTAAGGGAAGTAGGTCGGGCTTTCTTT
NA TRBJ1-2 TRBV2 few CASWSLGIYGYTF TGTGCCAGCTGGTCTTTGGGTATCTATGGCTACACCTTC
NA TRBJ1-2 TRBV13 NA CASSFQQGFDGYTF TGTGCCAGCAGCTTTCAACAGGGTTTCGATGGCTACACCTTC
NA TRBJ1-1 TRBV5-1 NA CASNPTGQNTEAFF TGCGCCAGCAACCCCACGGGGCAGAACACTGAAGCTTTCTTT